The clone carrying this T cell receptor (beta chain) appeared many times. Its target is unknown. The CDR3 runs to 13 residues. Trimming shortened V by 6 bases and J by 7 bases, and 13 bases separated the two germline ends. Based on clinical symptoms, serum thyroxine and TRAb, thyroid ultrasound and orbital computed tomography, diagnoses were reached. Fresh peripheral blood, 8 to 10 ml of it, supplied the PBMCs. This sample is drawn from a study of T cells in Graves' hyperthyroidism and ophthalmopathy. Study-wide results and caveats: Blood shared most expanded thyroid clonotypes above 0.001. Separating ophthalmopathy from stable hyperthyroidism was achieved by a 13 V-J model.

The CDR3 regions of TCR beta were amplified from RNA transcripts. During a first-round RT-PCR of the TCR CDR3, the HTBI primer set was used. TCRdb redid the calling of the multiplex PCR reads with MiXCR, one entry per CDR3 protein. This sample has around 250,000 distinct CDR3 sequences, with roughly a quarter found just once. V is TRBV12-3 or TRBV12-4 and J is TRBJ1-5; D gene ambiguous. This TCR came from a middle-aged woman with Graves' ophthalmopathy. The material sequenced was blood. CDR3 coding DNA: TGTGCCAGCAGCCGGACTTCAGGACAGCCCCAGCATTTT. It specifies CASSRTSGQPQHF.